One and the same sample provided the 32 T cell receptor beta chains below, sequenced in a study of CD8+ T cells in alopecia areata. The sample's treatment: oral pan-JAK inhibitor, 5-10 mg twice daily. The authors extracted RNA and reverse transcribed it into cDNA as the sequencing template. The table came from immunoSEQ multiplex PCR; TCRdb's copy has only in-frame clones and leaves some out. The sample lists roughly 180,000 clones, 40% to 65% occurring once. Sequencing used CD8+ T cells sorted from blood, obtained at week 24, from a patient treated with tofacitinib. The receptors were gathered from a human donor with alopecia areata.

The chain recombines TRBV15 with TRBJ1-2; D unclear. Trimming stripped 8 bases from V and 4 bases from J, with 17 bases between. The germline CDR1 and CDR2 sequences are LNHNV and YYDKDF (reference sequence). The CDR3 is 14 residues long. The DNA of the CDR3 is TGTGCCACCGGGGAGGGAAGTTTACTCTATGGCTACACCTTC. This encodes CATGEGSLLYGYTF.

The chain carries TRBV7-9 and TRBJ2-7; possibly TRBD2 for D (5 bases). Germline CDR1 and CDR2: SEHNR and FQNEAQ (reference sequence). V dropped 5 bases and J dropped 6 bases, with 11 bases sitting between them. The CDR3 totals 12 residues. CDR3 sequence reads: CASSMESGEQYF. CDR3 DNA: TGTGCCAGCAGCATGGAGAGCGGCGAGCAGTACTTC.

This clone turned up a few times. The chain couples TRBV29-1 to TRBJ2-4; possibly TRBD2 for D (6 bases). Germline CDR1 is SQVTM and CDR2 is ANQGSEA. This CDR3 contains 15 residues. The V end lost 0 bases, the J end lost 0 bases, and 9 bases lay between the germline ends. CDR3 DNA: TGCAGCGTTGAAGATCGGGGACTAGCCAAAAACATTCAGTACTTC. Residues: CSVEDRGLAKNIQYF.

As to this clone: A far bigger clonotype differs at one base, so this is likely a read error. The chain couples TRBV14 to TRBJ2-7, with D possibly being TRBD1 or TRBD2 (5 bases each). Between the trimmed V and J ends, which lost 4 bases and 7 bases, there was a span of 14 bases. CDR1 is SGHDN and CDR2 is FVKESK in the germline V gene. The CDR3 is made up of 13 amino acids. The CDR3 is CASSPGTHNEQYF. In nucleotides, the CDR3 is TGTGCCAGCAGCCCCGGGACCCACAATGAGCAGTACTTC.

The V gene is TRBV20-1, the J gene TRBJ1-1; D perhaps matches TRBD1 (6 bases). With 8 bases removed from V and 6 bases from J, the gap between germline ends came to 10 bases. Germline assignment: CDR1 DFQATT and CDR2 SNEGSKA (reference sequence). The CDR3 is made up of 10 amino acids. In DNA, the CDR3 is TGCAGTCCCAACAGGGCTGAAGCTTTCTTT. Residues: CSPNRAEAFF.

J is TRBJ2-1 and V is TRBV5-1; D unresolved. Per germline, CDR1 SGHRS and CDR2 YFSETQ. This CDR3 is 13 amino acids long. Trimming pared 4 bases from V and 7 bases from J, leaving 12 bases between. As DNA, the CDR3 is TGCGCCAGCAGCCCCGCCACCCTTAATGAGCAGTTCTTC. Residues: CASSPATLNEQFF.

The chain is built from TRBV13 and TRBJ2-2; D possibly corresponds to TRBD1 (6 bases). V was trimmed by 4 bases and J by 4 bases, leaving 16 bases between them. The CDR3 is made up of 16 amino acids. Germline CDR1 is PRHDT and CDR2 is FYEKMQ (reference sequence). Here the CDR3 reads CASSSHRDRSTGELFF. As DNA, the CDR3 is TGTGCCAGCAGCTCACACAGAGACAGGTCCACCGGGGAGCTGTTTTTT.

This clone was counted only a few times. The V call is TRBV19, the J call TRBJ1-1; 10 nucleotides match TRBD1. The CDR3 has 16 amino acids. Germline V lookup: CDR1 LNHDA, CDR2 SQIVND (reference sequence). V dropped 5 bases and J dropped 3; count of bases not matched to a gene: 9. The CDR3 loop is CASSFPTGGMYTEAFF. The CDR3 region has the DNA TGTGCCAGTAGTTTCCCGACAGGGGGCATGTACACTGAAGCTTTCTTT.

This rearrangement joins TRBV7-9 to TRBJ1-5; TRBD1 might be the D (6 bases). V was cut by 3 bases and J by 6 bases, with 9 bases left in between. The germline CDR1 and CDR2 sequences are SEHNR and FQNEAQ (reference sequence). The CDR3 totals 13 residues. The CDR3, as DNA: TGTGCCAGCAGCTTGGGGGGCAGTCAGCCCCAGCATTTT. Its protein product is CASSLGGSQPQHF.

The chain combines TRBV7-8 with TRBJ1-1; 8 bases map to TRBD1. Germline V CDR1 and CDR2: SGHVS, FQNEAQ. V was clipped by 4 bases and J by 1 base; unmatched bases: 23. The CDR3 spans 21 residues. CDR3 residues: CASSYRTVTWTGLTENTEAFF. The CDR3 bases are TGTGCCAGCAGCTACCGGACCGTCACTTGGACAGGGTTAACAGAGAACACTGAAGCTTTCTTT.

This clone showed up just a few times. The same CDR3 is also encoded by other DNA sequences in this sample. V usage is TRBV2 and J usage is TRBJ1-1; D not certain. The CDR3 runs to 10 residues. Germline V gene data show CDR1 as SNHLY and CDR2 as FYNNEI. V was cut by 6 bases and J by 5 bases, with 4 bases left in between. The CDR3 DNA reads as TGTGCCAGCAGGGGAACTGAAGCTTTCTTT. It is translated as CASRGTEAFF.

A few counts support this clone. The V call is TRBV30, the J call TRBJ2-1; weak D call: TRBD2 (6 bases). The CDR3 consists of 11 residues. V gave up 1 base and J gave up 8 bases, with 6 bases separating them. Looked up from germline, CDR1 is GTSNPN and CDR2 is SVGIG (reference sequence). The CDR3 is CAWSAGDEQFF. The CDR3 bases are TGTGCCTGGAGTGCGGGGGATGAGCAGTTCTTC.

As for this clone: The same CDR3 also results from other DNA sequences found in this sample. CDR3 coding DNA: TGTGCCAGCAGTGAAACATCTTCAACTGAAGCTTTCTTT. It encodes CASSETSSTEAFF. This rearrangement joins TRBV2 to TRBJ1-1; D is unresolved. This CDR3 comprises 13 residues. Germline V gene data show CDR1 as SNHLY and CDR2 as FYNNEI. V was clipped by 2 bases and J by 5 bases, with 9 bases between them.

The chain is built from TRBV29-1 and TRBJ2-7; D may match TRBD1 or TRBD2 (6 bases each). This CDR3 is built from 14 residues. Germline V gives CDR1 SQVTM, CDR2 ANQGSEA. Trimming left V 1 base short and J 3 bases short, with 13 bases between. CDR3: CSVEGGASDYEQYF. As DNA, the CDR3 is TGCAGCGTTGAAGGGGGGGCTTCTGACTACGAGCAGTACTTC.

The chain has TRBV13 and TRBJ2-5, with TRBD2 as a possible D gene (6 bases). V lost 5 bases to trimming and J lost 5 bases, with 12 bases between them. Per the germline V gene, CDR1 is PRHDT and CDR2 is FYEKMQ (reference sequence). This CDR3 region has 13 residues. The CDR3 loop is CASSTGLGETQYF. CDR3 sequence (DNA): TGTGCCAGCAGCACGGGACTCGGGGAGACCCAGTACTTC.

The chain carries TRBV9 and TRBJ1-5; 7 bases are shared with TRBD1. The CDR3 is made up of 14 amino acids. Germline V gene data show CDR1 as SGDLS and CDR2 as YYNGEE. V lost 5 bases, J lost 11 bases, and 13 bases stayed unmatched. CDR3 nucleotide sequence: TGTGCCAGCAGTCCTGGACAGGCCCCTGTGGCCCAGCATTTT. As protein: CASSPGQAPVAQHF.

This clone was observed a few times. The same CDR3 can be traced to other DNA sequences in this sample. V and J are TRBV29-1 and TRBJ1-2, with D tentatively TRBD1 (6 bases). CDR1 and CDR2 from the germline V gene are SQVTM and ANQGSEA. The CDR3 is 14 residues long. With 0 bases removed from V and 2 bases from J, the gap between germline ends came to 10 bases. As DNA, the CDR3 is TGCAGCGTTGAAGATGTGAGGGGGAACTATGGCTACACCTTC. It encodes CSVEDVRGNYGYTF.

This clone was observed a handful of times. The chain carries TRBV29-1 and TRBJ1-1; TRBD1 matches 11 bases. The V gene end was trimmed by 6 bases and the J gene end by 8 bases; junction bases not matched to a gene: 5. Germline loops: CDR1 SQVTM, CDR2 ANQGSEA. The CDR3 sequence is 12 residues long. CDR3 bases: TGCAGCGTCGCGGGACAGGGGGACGAAGCTTTCTTT. Its translation: CSVAGQGDEAFF.

The gene calls are TRBV5-6 and TRBJ1-2, with TRBD1 matching 7 bases. The length of the CDR3 is 14 residues. J gave up 5 bases and V 2 bases, and 6 bases lay outside the gene matches. The germline gives CDR1 SGHDT, CDR2 YYEEEE. The CDR3 region is CASSFGTDFYGYTF. CDR3 sequence (DNA): TGTGCCAGCAGCTTCGGGACAGACTTTTATGGCTACACCTTC.

This clone was picked up a small number of times. The chain has TRBV2 and TRBJ1-1; tentative D call: TRBD1 (5 bases). CDR3 length: 12 amino acids. Between the trimmed V and J ends, which lost 5 bases and 8 bases, there was a span of 12 bases. Germline-derived CDR1 and CDR2 are SNHLY and FYNNEI. The CDR3 loop reads CASSYGGSEAFF. CDR3 in DNA: TGTGCCAGCAGTTACGGGGGTTCCGAAGCTTTCTTT.

This chain uses TRBV29-1 with TRBJ2-5; 9 nucleotides match TRBD1. V was clipped by 1 base and J by 5 bases; unmatched bases: 2. In germline, CDR1 is SQVTM, CDR2 ANQGSEA. There are 13 residues in the CDR3. CDR3 loop: CSVEGDRVETQYF. The CDR3 bases are TGCAGCGTTGAAGGGGACAGGGTTGAGACCCAGTACTTC.

This chain connects TRBV11-2 to TRBJ2-6; possibly TRBD1 for D (5 bases). V was cut by 1 base and J by 1 base, with 14 bases left in between. In germline, CDR1 is SGHAT, CDR2 FQNNGV. This CDR3 comprises 18 residues. CDR3 bases: TGTGCCAGCAGCTTAGCCGGCAGGGTCTTATCTGGGGCCAACGTCCTGACTTTC. It is translated as CASSLAGRVLSGANVLTF. Full variable domain (rest looked up from reference TRBV11-2 and TRBJ2-6): EAGVAQSPRYKIIEKRQSVAFWCNPISGHATLYWYQQILGQGPKLLIQFQNNGVVDDSQLPKDRFSAERLKGVDSTLKIQPAKLEDSAVYLCASSLAGRVLSGANVLTFGAGSRLTVL.

This chain connects TRBV7-9 to TRBJ1-1, with 7 bases matching TRBD1. Germline V gene lookup returns CDR1 SEHNR and CDR2 FQNEAQ (reference sequence). The CDR3 is 15 residues long. V shed 6 bases, J shed 4 bases, and the junction held 11 bases outside the gene matches. CDR3 in amino acids: CASSPPTGMGTEAFF. CDR3 nucleotides: TGTGCCAGCAGTCCACCGACAGGGATGGGCACTGAAGCTTTCTTT.

Comment on this clone: This sample also contains other DNA sequences that code for the same CDR3. The chain links TRBV4-1 to TRBJ1-5, with D unresolved. The CDR3 is made up of 14 amino acids. Germline V lookup: CDR1 MGHRA, CDR2 YSYEKL. Trimming left V 1 base short and J 5 bases short, with 9 bases between. CDR3 amino acids: CASSQGWGDQPQHF. The DNA for the CDR3 is TGCGCCAGCAGCCAAGGTTGGGGAGATCAGCCCCAGCATTTT.

V usage is TRBV4-3 and J usage is TRBJ2-7; D not resolved. This CDR3 comprises 15 residues. V was trimmed by 0 bases and J by 3 bases, leaving 12 bases between them. CDR1 LGHNA and CDR2 YSLEER come from the germline V gene. CDR3 bases: TGCGCCAGCAGCCAAGAAATAGGGTTAAGCTACGAGCAGTACTTC. Protein sequence: CASSQEIGLSYEQYF.

V is TRBV7-2 and J is TRBJ2-7, with D hard to call. Germline CDR1 reads SGHTA; CDR2 reads FQGNSA. The CDR3 has 12 amino acids. With 5 bases removed from V and 0 bases from J, the gap between germline ends came to 5 bases. For the CDR3, the DNA is TGTGCCAGCAGCCCCGGCTCCTACGAGCAGTACTTC. As protein: CASSPGSYEQYF.

This sequence joins TRBV27 and TRBJ2-1; possible D gene TRBD2, 5 bases. CDR3 size: 15 residues. The germline V gene has CDR1 MNHEY and CDR2 SMNVEV (reference sequence). Trimming stripped 3 bases from V and 9 bases from J, with 18 bases between. CDR3 region: CASSLIPRGFGEQFF. The CDR3 DNA sequence: TGTGCCAGCAGTTTGATTCCTAGAGGGTTTGGTGAGCAGTTCTTC.

This chain connects TRBV5-6 to TRBJ2-7; D is unresolved. V shed 0 bases and J shed 1 base, with 8 bases lying between them. The CDR3 has 14 residues. CDR1 and CDR2 (germline): SGHDT, YYEEEE. This CDR3 is CASSLGHPSYEQYF. The CDR3 DNA is TGTGCCAGCAGCTTGGGACACCCTTCCTACGAGCAGTACTTC.

The chain employs TRBV29-1 and TRBJ2-2; 7 bases agree with TRBD1. Per germline, CDR1 SQVTM and CDR2 ANQGSEA. The J segment lost 6 bases and the V segment lost 3 bases, leaving 4 bases of the junction unmatched. The CDR3 covers 13 residues. The CDR3 coding sequence is TGCAGCGTTGACCAGGACAGGCCCGGGGAGCTGTTTTTT. As protein: CSVDQDRPGELFF.

The rearrangement joins TRBV10-2 to TRBJ2-3; D is perhaps TRBD1 (5 bases). The V gene's germline CDR1 is WSHSY and CDR2 SAAADI. The CDR3 loop spans 13 amino acids. Trimming stripped 3 bases from V and 6 bases from J, with 10 bases between. The CDR3 DNA is TGCGCCAGCAGTGAAAACAGGTTCGATACGCAGTATTTT. Protein sequence: CASSENRFDTQYF.

This clone has just one count. This chain uses TRBV29-1 with TRBJ1-2; 11 nucleotides line up with TRBD1. Trimming at V came to 7 bases and at J to 8 bases, leaving 6 bases not matched to a gene. This CDR3 contains 12 residues. Germline CDR1 is SQVTM and CDR2 is ANQGSEA. CDR3 DNA sequence: TGCAGCGGCGGGACAGGGGGTGACGGCTACACCTTC. Amino acids: CSGGTGGDGYTF.

The chain recombines TRBV4-3 with TRBJ1-2; TRBD1 is a possible D gene (5 bases). V was cut by 0 bases and J by 3 bases, with 14 bases left in between. The CDR3 runs to 16 residues. Germline CDR1 is LGHNA and CDR2 is YSLEER. The CDR3 bases are TGCGCCAGCAGCCAAGATAGGGGCGCGGAGGACTATGGCTACACCTTC. Translating gives CASSQDRGAEDYGYTF.